This TCR beta chain was retrieved from a study of Ad26.COV2.S vaccination and SARS-CoV-2 variants. TCRdb's table, derived via immunoSEQ multiplex PCR, lists solely in-frame clones and lacks some. The sample lists fewer than 400,000 clones, roughly 90% occurring once. Deletions cut 6 bases from V and 9 bases from J, with 15 bases between. This CDR3 is 12 amino acids long. Looked up from germline, CDR1 is SQVTM and CDR2 is ANQGSEA. Documented treatment: around 19 received Ad26.COV2.S at low or high dose, single or two shots; about 5 received placebo; per-sample allocation not given. The samples were gathered on day 63 after the first injection of vaccine or placebo.

Sequenced here: peripheral blood, sampled in a trial of Ad26.COV2.S vaccine versus placebo. This TCR was sampled from a person aged 18 to 65 who received the Ad26.COV2.S COVID-19 vaccine or a placebo. The chain combines TRBV29-1 with TRBJ2-1; D is unclear. The CDR3 coding sequence is TGCAGCGTGATGTATTCGGATGGTGAGCAGTTCTTC. It specifies CSVMYSDGEQFF.